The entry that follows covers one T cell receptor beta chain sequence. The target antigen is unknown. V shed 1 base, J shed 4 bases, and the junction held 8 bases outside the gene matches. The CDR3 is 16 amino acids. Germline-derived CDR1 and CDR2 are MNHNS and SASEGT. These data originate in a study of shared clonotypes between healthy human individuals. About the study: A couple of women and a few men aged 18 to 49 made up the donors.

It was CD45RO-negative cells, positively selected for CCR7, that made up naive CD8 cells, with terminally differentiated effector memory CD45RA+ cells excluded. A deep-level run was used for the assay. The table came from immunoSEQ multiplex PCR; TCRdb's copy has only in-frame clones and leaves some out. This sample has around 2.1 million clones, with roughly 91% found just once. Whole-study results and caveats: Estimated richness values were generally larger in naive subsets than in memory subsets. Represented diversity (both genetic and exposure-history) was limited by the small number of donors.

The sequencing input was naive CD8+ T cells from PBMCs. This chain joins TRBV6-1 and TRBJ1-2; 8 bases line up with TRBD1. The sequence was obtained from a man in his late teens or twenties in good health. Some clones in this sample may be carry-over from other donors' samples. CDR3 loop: CASSEGTGPSGYGYTF. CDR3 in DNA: TGTGCCAGCAGTGAAGGGACAGGGCCCTCTGGCTATGGCTACACCTTC.